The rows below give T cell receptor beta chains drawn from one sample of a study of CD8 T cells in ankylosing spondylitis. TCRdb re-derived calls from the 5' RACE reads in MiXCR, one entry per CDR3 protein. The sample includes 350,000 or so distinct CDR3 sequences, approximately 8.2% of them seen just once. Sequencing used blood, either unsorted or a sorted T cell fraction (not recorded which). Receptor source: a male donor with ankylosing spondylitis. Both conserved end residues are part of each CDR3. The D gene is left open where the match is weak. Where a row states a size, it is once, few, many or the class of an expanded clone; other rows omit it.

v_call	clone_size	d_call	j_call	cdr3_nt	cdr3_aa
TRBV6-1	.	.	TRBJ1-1	TGTGCCAGCAGTCCCTGGGTATCGGTGAACACTGAAGCTTTCTTT	CASSPWVSVNTEAFF
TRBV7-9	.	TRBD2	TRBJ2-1	TGTGCCAGCACCATTAGCGGGGGCTCCTACAATGAGCAGTTCTTC	CASTISGGSYNEQFF
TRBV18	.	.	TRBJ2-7	TGTGCCAGCTCGGGTCCGGGGGACCCCTACGAGCAGTACTTC	CASSGPGDPYEQYF
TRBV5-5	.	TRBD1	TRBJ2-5	TGTGCCAGCAGCGCAGGGACAGGGAGTAGAGAGACCCAGTACTTC	CASSAGTGSRETQYF
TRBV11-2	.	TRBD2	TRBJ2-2	TGTGCCAGCAGCCGGGTCGGGACTAGCGGATCGAACACCGGGGAGCTGTTTTTT	CASSRVGTSGSNTGELFF
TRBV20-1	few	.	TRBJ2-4	TGCAGTGCTTCCGGAGAGGGGAACATTCAGTACTTC	CSASGEGNIQYF
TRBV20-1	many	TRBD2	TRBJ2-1	TGCAGTGCTCTCGACGCGGGAGGGCAAAATGAGCAGTTCTTC	CSALDAGGQNEQFF
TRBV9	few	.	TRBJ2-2	TGTGCCAGCAGCCCCACAACATCGCAAATCACCGGGGAGCTGTTTTTT	CASSPTTSQITGELFF
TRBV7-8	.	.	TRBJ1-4	TGTGCCAGCAGCTTGCGCGACTTTAATGAAAAACTGTTTTTT	CASSLRDFNEKLFF
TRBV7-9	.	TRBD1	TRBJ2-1	TGTGCCAGCAGCTTCAACAGGGGCCCCACCAATGAGCAGTTCTTC	CASSFNRGPTNEQFF
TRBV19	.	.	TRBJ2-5	TGTGCCAGTAGTAGGTCAGTCCAAGAGACCCAGTACTTC	CASSRSVQETQYF
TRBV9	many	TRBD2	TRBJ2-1	TGTGCCCTTTCCGCTAGCGGGAGGGTCTCCTACAATGAGCAGTTCTTC	CALSASGRVSYNEQFF
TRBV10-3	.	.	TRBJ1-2	TGTGCCATCAGTGGGAAGGGCTACACCTTC	CAISGKGYTF
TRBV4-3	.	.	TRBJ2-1	TGCGCCAGCAGCCAAGATTTCGTTAGCTCCTACAATGAGCAGTTCTTC	CASSQDFVSSYNEQFF
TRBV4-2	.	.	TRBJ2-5	TGTGCCAGCAGCCAAGATTTGGGGCAAGAGACCCAGTACTTC	CASSQDLGQETQYF
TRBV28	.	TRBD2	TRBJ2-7	TGTGCCAGCAGCTCAACTAGCGGGGCCTACGAGCAGTACTTC	CASSSTSGAYEQYF
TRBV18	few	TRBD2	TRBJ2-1	TGTGCCAGCTCACCAGCTAGGGGACTAGGTACCAATGAGCAGTTCTTC	CASSPARGLGTNEQFF
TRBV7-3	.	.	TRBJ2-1	TGTGCCAGCAGCTTACGTGGTCAGGTCCGAGAGGAGCAGTTCTTC	CASSLRGQVREEQFF
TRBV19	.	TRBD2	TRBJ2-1	TGTGCCAGTAGTCTGGGTGCGGGAGGGCCGAGGAATGAGCAGTTCTTC	CASSLGAGGPRNEQFF
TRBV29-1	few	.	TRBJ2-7	TGCAGCGTTGAACTGGGACACCGGACCTACGAGCAGTACTTC	CSVELGHRTYEQYF
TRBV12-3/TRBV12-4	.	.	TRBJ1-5	TGTGCCAGCAGTTTGGTCCTGCCGGGTAGCAATCAGCCCCAGCATTTT	CASSLVLPGSNQPQHF
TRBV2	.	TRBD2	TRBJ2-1	TGTGCCAGCAGTGAAGAAGGACTAGCGGGGTACAATGAGCAGTTCTTC	CASSEEGLAGYNEQFF
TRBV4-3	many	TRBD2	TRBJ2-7	TGCGCCAGCAGCCAAGTATACGTTGCGGGAGGGCCTTTCCACGAGCAGTACTTC	CASSQVYVAGGPFHEQYF
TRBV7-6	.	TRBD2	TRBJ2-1	TGTGCCAGCAGCTTCCCCCCGGCTAGCGGGAGCGCTGAGCAGTTCTTC	CASSFPPASGSAEQFF
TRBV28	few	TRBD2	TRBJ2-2	TGTGCCAGCAGTTTAAATTGGGGGCTAGCGGGAGGGAAGGACACCGGGGAGCTGTTTTTT	CASSLNWGLAGGKDTGELFF
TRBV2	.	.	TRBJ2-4	TGTGCCAGCAGTGAAGTGAGGGGGGGGAACATTCAGTACTTC	CASSEVRGGNIQYF
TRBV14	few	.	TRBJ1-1	TGTGCCAGCAGCTCCCGACCAGGGGAGTTCGACACTGAAGCTTTCTTT	CASSSRPGEFDTEAFF
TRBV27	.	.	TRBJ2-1	TGTGCCAGCGGACGGACGGATTACAATGAGCAGTTCTTC	CASGRTDYNEQFF
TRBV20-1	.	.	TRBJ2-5	TGCAGTGCTAGTGTCAGCCAAGAGACCCAGTACTTC	CSASVSQETQYF